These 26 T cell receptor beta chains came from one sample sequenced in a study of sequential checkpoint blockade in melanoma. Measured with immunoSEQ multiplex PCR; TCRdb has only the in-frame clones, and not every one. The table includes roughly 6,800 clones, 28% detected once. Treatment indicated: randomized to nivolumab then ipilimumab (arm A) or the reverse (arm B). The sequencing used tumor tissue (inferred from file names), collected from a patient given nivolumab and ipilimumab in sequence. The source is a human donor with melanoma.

This CDR3 reads CASSFRQRGYTF. The CDR3 region has the DNA TGTGCCAGCAGTTTCCGACAGAGGGGCTACACCTTC. The chain couples TRBV2 to TRBJ1-2, with D possibly matching TRBD1 (5 bases). Germline CDR1 and CDR2: SNHLY and FYNNEI. Trimming shortened V by 5 bases and J by 8 bases, and 12 bases separated the two germline ends. The length of the CDR3 is 12 residues.

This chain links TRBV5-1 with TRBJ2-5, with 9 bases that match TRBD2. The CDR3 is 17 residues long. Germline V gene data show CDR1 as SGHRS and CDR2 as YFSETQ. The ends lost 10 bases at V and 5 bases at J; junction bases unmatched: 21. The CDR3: CAARKGHSGSSWETQYF. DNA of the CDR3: TGCGCCGCACGGAAGGGCCATAGCGGGAGCTCCTGGGAGACCCAGTACTTC.

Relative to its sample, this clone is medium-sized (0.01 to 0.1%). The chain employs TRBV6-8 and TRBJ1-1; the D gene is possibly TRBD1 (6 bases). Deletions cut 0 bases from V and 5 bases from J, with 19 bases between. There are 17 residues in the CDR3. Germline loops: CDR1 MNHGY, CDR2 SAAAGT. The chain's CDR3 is CASSYSERGKGRTEAFF. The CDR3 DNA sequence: TGTGCCAGCAGTTACTCGGAGAGGGGGAAAGGGAGGACTGAAGCTTTCTTT.

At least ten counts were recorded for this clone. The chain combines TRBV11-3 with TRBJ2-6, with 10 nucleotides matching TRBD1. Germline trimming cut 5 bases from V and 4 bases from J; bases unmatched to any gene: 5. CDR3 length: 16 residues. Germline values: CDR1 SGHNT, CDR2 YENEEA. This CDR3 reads CASSRQGAGGANVLTF. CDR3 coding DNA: TGTGCCAGCAGCCGACAGGGGGCGGGCGGGGCCAACGTCCTGACTTTC.

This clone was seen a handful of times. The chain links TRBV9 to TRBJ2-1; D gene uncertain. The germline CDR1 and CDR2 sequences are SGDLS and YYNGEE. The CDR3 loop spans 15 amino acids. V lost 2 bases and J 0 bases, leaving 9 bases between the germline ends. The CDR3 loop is CASSVGFYSYNEQFF. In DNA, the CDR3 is TGTGCCAGCAGCGTGGGTTTTTACTCCTACAATGAGCAGTTCTTC. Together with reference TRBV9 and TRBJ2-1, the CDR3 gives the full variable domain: DSGVTQTPKHLITATGQRVTLRCSPRSGDLSVYWYQQSLDQGLQFLIQYYNGEERAKGNILERFSAQQFPDLHSELNLSSLELGDSALYFCASSVGFYSYNEQFFGPGTRLTVL.

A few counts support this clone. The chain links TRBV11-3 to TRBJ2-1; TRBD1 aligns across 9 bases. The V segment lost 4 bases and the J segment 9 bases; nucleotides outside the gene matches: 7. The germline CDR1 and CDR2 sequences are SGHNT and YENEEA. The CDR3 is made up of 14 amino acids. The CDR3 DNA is TGTGCCAGCAGCTCCGGGACAGGGACGAGTGAGCAGTTCTTC. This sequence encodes CASSSGTGTSEQFF.

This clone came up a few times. In DNA form, the CDR3 reads TGTGCCATCAGCCCGGGACAGACTAACACAGATACGCAGTATTTT. This codes for CAISPGQTNTDTQYF. V usage is TRBV6-8 and J usage is TRBJ2-3; 7 positions match TRBD1. V lost 10 bases to trimming and J lost 2 bases; unmatched junction nucleotides: 12. Germline assignment: CDR1 MNHGY and CDR2 SAAAGT. The CDR3 totals 15 residues.

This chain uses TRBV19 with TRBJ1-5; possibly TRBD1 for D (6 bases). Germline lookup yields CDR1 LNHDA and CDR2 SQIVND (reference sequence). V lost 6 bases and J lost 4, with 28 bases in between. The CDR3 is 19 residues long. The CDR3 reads CASSPLTSAGGRNNQPQHF. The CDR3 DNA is TGTGCCAGTAGCCCCCTCACTTCGGCCGGGGGCCGTAATAATCAGCCCCAGCATTTT.

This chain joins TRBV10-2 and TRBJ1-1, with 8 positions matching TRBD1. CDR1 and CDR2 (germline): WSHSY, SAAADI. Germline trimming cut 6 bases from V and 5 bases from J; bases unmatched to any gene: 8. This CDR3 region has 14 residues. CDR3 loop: CASREQGARTEAFF. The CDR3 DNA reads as TGCGCCAGCAGGGAGCAGGGGGCGCGGACTGAAGCTTTCTTT.

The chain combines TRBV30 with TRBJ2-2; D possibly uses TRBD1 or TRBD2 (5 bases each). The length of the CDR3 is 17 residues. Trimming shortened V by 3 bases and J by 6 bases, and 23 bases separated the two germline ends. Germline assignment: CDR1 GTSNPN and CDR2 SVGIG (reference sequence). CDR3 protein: CAWRDYWDPWSAGELFF. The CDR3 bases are TGTGCCTGGAGGGATTATTGGGACCCCTGGAGTGCCGGGGAGCTGTTTTTT.

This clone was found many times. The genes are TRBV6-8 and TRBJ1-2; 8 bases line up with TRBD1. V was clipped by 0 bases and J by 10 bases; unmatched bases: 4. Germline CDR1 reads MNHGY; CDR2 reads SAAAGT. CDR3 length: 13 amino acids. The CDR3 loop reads CASSYSIQGAYTF. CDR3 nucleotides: TGTGCCAGCAGTTACTCGATCCAGGGGGCCTACACCTTC.

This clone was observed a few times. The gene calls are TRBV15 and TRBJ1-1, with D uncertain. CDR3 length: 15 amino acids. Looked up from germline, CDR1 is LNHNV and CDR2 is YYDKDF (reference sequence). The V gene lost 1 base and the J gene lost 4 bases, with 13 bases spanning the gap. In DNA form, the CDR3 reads TGTGCCACCAGCAGAGGGTCCGACGGAGCCACTGAAGCTTTCTTT. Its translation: CATSRGSDGATEAFF.

CDR3 nucleotides: TGTGCCAGCAGCTTAAGAGCGGATACCGGGGAGCTGTTTTTT. Translation: CASSLRADTGELFF. The gene calls are TRBV11-3 and TRBJ2-2; tentative D call: TRBD2 (5 bases). There are 14 residues in the CDR3. CDR1 is SGHNT and CDR2 is YENEEA in the germline V gene. With 2 bases removed from V and 5 bases from J, the gap between germline ends came to 9 bases. The variable domain in full, with the rest retrieved from reference TRBV11-3 and TRBJ2-2, is EAGVVQSPRYKIIEKKQPVAFWCNPISGHNTLYWYLQNLGQGPELLIRYENEEAVDDSQLPKDRFSAERLKGVDSTLKIQPAELGDSAVYLCASSLRADTGELFFGEGSRLTVL.

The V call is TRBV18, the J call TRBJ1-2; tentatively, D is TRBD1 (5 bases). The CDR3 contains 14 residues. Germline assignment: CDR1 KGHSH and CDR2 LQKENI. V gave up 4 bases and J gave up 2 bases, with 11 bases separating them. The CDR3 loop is CASSLEGRNYGYTF. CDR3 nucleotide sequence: TGTGCCAGCTCACTGGAGGGGCGGAACTATGGCTACACCTTC.

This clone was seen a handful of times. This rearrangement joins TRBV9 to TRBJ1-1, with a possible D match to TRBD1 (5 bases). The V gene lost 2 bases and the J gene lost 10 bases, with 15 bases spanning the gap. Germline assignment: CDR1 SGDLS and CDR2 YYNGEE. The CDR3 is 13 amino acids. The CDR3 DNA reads TGTGCCAGCAGCGTTGTGGCAGTAGGGGCAGCTTTCTTT. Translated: CASSVVAVGAAFF.

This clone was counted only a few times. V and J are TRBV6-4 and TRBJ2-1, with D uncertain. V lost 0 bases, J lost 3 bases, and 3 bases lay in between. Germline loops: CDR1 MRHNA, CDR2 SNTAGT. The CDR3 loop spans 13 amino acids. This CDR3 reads CASSDSDYNEQFF. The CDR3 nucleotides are TGTGCCAGCAGTGACTCGGACTACAATGAGCAGTTCTTC.

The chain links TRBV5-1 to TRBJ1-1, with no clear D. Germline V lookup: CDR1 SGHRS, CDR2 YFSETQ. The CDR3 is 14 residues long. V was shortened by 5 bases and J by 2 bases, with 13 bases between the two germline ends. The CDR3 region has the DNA TGCGCCAGCAGATTCTCCACAATTAACACTGAAGCTTTCTTT. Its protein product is CASRFSTINTEAFF.

The chain's CDR3 is CASSLELAGVDTQYF. The CDR3, as DNA: TGCGCCAGCAGCTTGGAACTAGCGGGAGTGGATACGCAGTATTTT. The chain employs TRBV5-1 and TRBJ2-3; 11 nucleotides align to TRBD2. The trim removed 0 bases at V and 6 bases at J, leaving 3 bases unmatched. Germline lookup yields CDR1 SGHRS and CDR2 YFSETQ. This CDR3 is 15 amino acids long.

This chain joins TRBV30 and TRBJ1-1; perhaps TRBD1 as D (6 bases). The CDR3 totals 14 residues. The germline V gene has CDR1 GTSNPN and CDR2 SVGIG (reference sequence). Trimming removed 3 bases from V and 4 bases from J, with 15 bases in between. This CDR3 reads CAWRLGGVATEAFF. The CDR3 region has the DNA TGTGCCTGGAGGCTAGGGGGAGTTGCCACTGAAGCTTTCTTT.

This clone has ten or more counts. CDR3 residues: CASSAGEGELYEQYF. DNA of the CDR3: TGTGCCAGCAGCGCAGGCGAGGGGGAGCTCTACGAGCAGTACTTC. V and J are TRBV11-3 and TRBJ2-7, with D perhaps TRBD1 (6 bases). The V end was cut by 5 bases, the J end by 3 bases, with 17 bases between. The V gene's germline CDR1 is SGHNT and CDR2 YENEEA. This CDR3 is built from 15 residues.

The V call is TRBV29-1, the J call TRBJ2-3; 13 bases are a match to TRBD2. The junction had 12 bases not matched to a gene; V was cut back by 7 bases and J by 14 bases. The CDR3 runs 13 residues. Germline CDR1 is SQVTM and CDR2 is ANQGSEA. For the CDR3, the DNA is TGCAGCGCCGGGACTAGCGGGAACCAAGGGATGTATTTT. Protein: CSAGTSGNQGMYF.

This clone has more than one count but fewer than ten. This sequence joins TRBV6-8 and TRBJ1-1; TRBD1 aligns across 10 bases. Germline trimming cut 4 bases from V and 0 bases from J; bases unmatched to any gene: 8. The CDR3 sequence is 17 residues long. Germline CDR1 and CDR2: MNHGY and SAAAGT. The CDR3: CASSSLTGGEVNTEAFF. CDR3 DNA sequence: TGTGCCAGCAGTTCTTTGACAGGGGGCGAGGTGAACACTGAAGCTTTCTTT.

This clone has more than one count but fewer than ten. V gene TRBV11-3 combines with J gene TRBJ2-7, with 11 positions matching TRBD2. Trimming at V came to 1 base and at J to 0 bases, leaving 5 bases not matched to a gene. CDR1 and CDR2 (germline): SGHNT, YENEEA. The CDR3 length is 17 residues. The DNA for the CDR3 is TGTGCCAGCAGCTTAGGATCGGGACTAGCGGCCTCCTACGAGCAGTACTTC. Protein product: CASSLGSGLAASYEQYF.

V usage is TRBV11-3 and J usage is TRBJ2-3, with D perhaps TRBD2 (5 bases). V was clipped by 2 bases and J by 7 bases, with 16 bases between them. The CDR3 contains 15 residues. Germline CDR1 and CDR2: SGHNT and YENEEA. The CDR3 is CASSLIPGESYTQYF. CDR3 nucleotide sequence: TGTGCCAGCAGCTTAATCCCCGGGGAGTCCTATACGCAGTATTTT.

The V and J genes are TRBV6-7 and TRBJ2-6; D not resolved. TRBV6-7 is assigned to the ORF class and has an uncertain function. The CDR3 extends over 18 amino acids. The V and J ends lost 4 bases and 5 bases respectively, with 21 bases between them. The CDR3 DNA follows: TGTGCCAGCAGTTTCAAGGCGCTACGACAAAGTCGGGCCAACGTCCTGACTTTC. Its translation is CASSFKALRQSRANVLTF.

In nucleotides, the CDR3 is TGTGCCAGCAGCTTGGGACTAGCGGGAGGGCGGGGGAATGAGCAGTTCTTC. This sequence encodes CASSLGLAGGRGNEQFF. The chain links TRBV11-3 to TRBJ2-1; TRBD2 matches 16 bases. V trimming: 3 bases; J trimming: 7 bases; junction bases outside the gene matches: 6. The CDR3 sequence is 17 residues long. Germline CDR1 is SGHNT and CDR2 is YENEEA. The whole variable domain, filled in from reference TRBV11-3 and TRBJ2-1, reads EAGVVQSPRYKIIEKKQPVAFWCNPISGHNTLYWYLQNLGQGPELLIRYENEEAVDDSQLPKDRFSAERLKGVDSTLKIQPAELGDSAVYLCASSLGLAGGRGNEQFFGPGTRLTVL.